This T cell receptor beta chain was sequenced for a study of response to subunit inactivated influenza vaccine (dated by TCRdb to the late 2010s). Study-wide context: The study used deep quantitative T cell receptor repertoire profiling to track responses to a trivalent subunit inactivated influenza vaccine. The investigation overall reported the following: According to the authors, only a limited number of new T cells may be recruited by each seasonal influenza vaccination.

A word on this clonotype: Its antigen is still unknown. The record has no base qualities; no much larger clone is one base away.

CDR1 and CDR2 are read off the germline V gene as MGHRA and YSYEKL. V gives up 3 bases and J gives up 1 base, and the segment between their germline ends measures 9 bases. The CDR3 measures 14 amino acids from cysteine to phenylalanine. Here the CDR3 DNA is all that survives: 42 bases in frame from base 1. Libraries were built with RT-PCR. TCRdb shows the sequencer as Illumina HiSeq 2500. The public sequencing data were trimmed at Q25 with fastp and processed into clonotypes with MiXCR by TCRdb, which kept only in-frame beta chains. CDR3 protein duplicates are merged, each entry listing the most common genes and DNA. The sample contains 650,000 to 850,000 distinct CDR3 sequences, 11% to 15% of them found a single time. The top ten clonotypes cover around 6.5% of the sample.

This receptor was taken from a man aged 50 to 60 who received an inactivated influenza vaccine. Donor details come from another sample of the same person, matched by shared clones. Sequencing was performed on PBMCs from blood, taken less than 15 days before vaccination. Recombination joined TRBV4-1 with TRBJ1-2; possibly the D gene is TRBD1, per 5 matching bases. This receptor carries the CDR3 CASSQGGINYGYTF. The DNA sequence follows: TGCGCCAGCAGCCAGGGGGGGATTAACTATGGCTACACCTTC.